This TCR beta chain is from a study of CD8 T cells in ankylosing spondylitis (dated by TCRdb to 2016 to 2017). As for the study more broadly: The study profiled T cell receptor beta repertoires in healthy donors and ankylosing spondylitis patients to find disease-linked TCR variants. The full study cohort comprised around 25 ankylosing spondylitis patients and roughly 110 healthy donors. Peripheral blood samples were taken, and synovial fluid was additionally collected from ankylosing spondylitis patients.

Findings and caveats that apply to the study as a whole: Some motif variants were previously reported in synovial fluid and blood of reactive arthritis patients, suggesting common disease-initiation mechanisms. A CD8+ phenotype was shown by the disease-linked clones, which were found at relatively low frequencies in peripheral blood. A TCR beta motif made up of several highly homologous amino acid variants appeared to be characteristic of blood from ankylosing spondylitis patients. According to the report, matched synovial fluid samples from ankylosing spondylitis patients were significantly enriched for the disease-linked clones.

This sample was sequenced with an Illumina HiSeq 2500. Quantitative 5'-RACE with molecular barcodes was the method used to prepare the TCR beta libraries. The paper's processing steps were these. Disease-linked TCR variants were identified with a new computational method built on a probabilistic model of VDJ rearrangement. The raw public reads went through TCRdb reprocessing: fastp at Q25, MiXCR clone calling, in-frame beta chains kept. Rows are combined by CDR3 protein, so each entry shows the most common genes and DNA. The V and J calls follow TCRdb's processing rather than the paper's. The sample table holds 200,000 to 300,000 distinct CDR3 sequences, of which around 8% were seen once. Approximately 4.8% of the sample rests with the top ten. Concerning this clonotype itself: The clone's antigen remains unknown. Qualities for individual bases were not recorded, and no much larger clone is one base off.

The germline V end is reduced by 4 bases and the J end by 2 bases; junction bases left unmatched: 6. CDR1 is given as SEHNR and CDR2 as FQNEAQ, both from the germline V gene (reference sequence). Reading from cysteine to phenylalanine, the CDR3 counts 15 amino acids. Only CDR3 DNA is held: 45 bases, read in frame from base 1. The sequence came from a female donor with ankylosing spondylitis or in good health (not recorded which). The sample consisted of blood, either unsorted or a sorted T cell fraction (not recorded which). The chain is assembled from TRBV7-9 and TRBJ2-3, with 7 bases matching TRBD1. The CDR3 corresponds to CASSSDRTLTDTQYF. The sequenced DNA is TGTGCCAGCAGCTCGGACAGGACGCTCACAGATACGCAGTATTTT. With the portions outside the CDR3 filled from the reference TRBV7-9 and TRBJ2-3 genes, the complete variable region becomes DTGVSQNPRHKITKRGQNVTFRCDPISEHNRLYWYRQTLGQGPEFLTYFQNEAQLEKSRLLSDRFSAERPKGSFSTLEIQRTEQGDSAMYLCASSSDRTLTDTQYFGPGTRLTVL.